This TCR beta chain was found in a study of Tregs in tolerant kidney transplant recipients. The CDR3 runs to 15 residues. V shed 0 bases, J shed 5 bases, and the junction held 3 bases outside the gene matches. Germline assignment: CDR1 SGHRS and CDR2 YFSETQ. The assay was immunoSEQ multiplex PCR, and TCRdb's table has in-frame clones only and misses some. Altogether about 64,000 clones are present, around 87% being singletons, with the ten largest covering 3.5% to 4.5%. The nonmyeloablative bone marrow transplants came from related graft donors, with transient mixed chimerism. The specimen comprised CD4+ T cells from blood (PBMCs), sampled 6 months after the transplant. The sequence was obtained from a human patient who received a combined kidney and bone marrow transplant. Some of the T cells might come from the graft donor. V usage is TRBV5-1 and J usage is TRBJ1-5; TRBD1 matches 9 bases. This CDR3 is CASSLGTGADQPQHF. The CDR3 bases are TGCGCCAGCAGCTTGGGGACAGGGGCTGATCAGCCCCAGCATTTT.